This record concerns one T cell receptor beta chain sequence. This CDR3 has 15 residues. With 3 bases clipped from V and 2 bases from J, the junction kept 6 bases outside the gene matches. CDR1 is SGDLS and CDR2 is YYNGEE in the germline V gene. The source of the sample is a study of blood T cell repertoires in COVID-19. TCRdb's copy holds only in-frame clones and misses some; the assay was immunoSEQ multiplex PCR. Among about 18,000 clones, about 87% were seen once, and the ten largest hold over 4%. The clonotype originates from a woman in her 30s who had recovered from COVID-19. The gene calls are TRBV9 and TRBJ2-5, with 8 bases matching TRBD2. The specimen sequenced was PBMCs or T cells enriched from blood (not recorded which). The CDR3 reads CASSEGLGPQETQYF. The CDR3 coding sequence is TGTGCCAGCAGCGAGGGACTAGGGCCACAAGAGACCCAGTACTTC. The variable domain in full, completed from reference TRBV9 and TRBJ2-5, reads DSGVTQTPKHLITATGQRVTLRCSPRSGDLSVYWYQQSLDQGLQFLIQYYNGEERAKGNILERFSAQQFPDLHSELNLSSLELGDSALYFCASSEGLGPQETQYFGPGTRLLVL.